These T cell receptor beta chains were read from a single sample in a study of ipilimumab plus nivolumab after autologous stem cell transplantation. The data were produced by immunoSEQ multiplex PCR, yet TCRdb's version contains in-frame clones alone and is incomplete. The data show 15,000 to 20,000 clones, about 80% seen once. The sample consisted of PBMCs, taken in a trial of ipilimumab plus nivolumab as post-transplant consolidation. The receptors were sampled from a male donor with diffuse large B-cell lymphoma. The CDR3 runs from the conserved cysteine through the conserved F or W. A D gene is named only where the DNA matches it firmly. For some rows the clone size is stated as once, few or many, or as a class when expanded; others skip it.

TRBJ2-7,-,-,TRBV27,CASSPSSSGLYEQYF,TGTGCCAGCAGTCCCTCCTCTTCAGGGCTATACGAGCAGTATTTC
TRBJ2-2,-,-,TRBV7-8,CASSLVAEHPGSYLGELFF,TGTGCCAGCAGCTTAGTTGCAGAACACCCGGGGAGTTATCTCGGGGAGCTGTTTTTT
TRBJ2-7,TRBD1,-,TRBV7-9,CASSWDMGQGAFEQYF,TGTGCCAGCAGCTGGGATATGGGACAGGGGGCTTTCGAGCAGTACTTC
TRBJ2-3,TRBD2,few,TRBV19,CASNPASGGRNTQYF,TGTGCCAGCAATCCGGCTAGCGGGGGGAGAAATACGCAGTATTTT
TRBJ1-2,-,-,TRBV9,CASSRGEYGYTF,TGTGCCAGCAGCCGAGGGGAATATGGCTACACCTTC
TRBJ2-7,TRBD1,medium-sized,TRBV5-1,CASSLTGTGRTYEQYF,TGCGCCAGCAGCTTGACCGGGACAGGGCGAACCTACGAGCAGTACTTC
TRBJ1-5,-,once,TRBV28,CASSFSGYSNQPQHF,TGTGCCAGCAGTTTTAGTGGGTATAGCAATCAGCCCCAGCATTTT
TRBJ2-7,TRBD1,-,TRBV20-1,CSPPGGYEQYF,TGCAGTCCGCCAGGGGGCTACGAGCAGTACTTC
TRBJ1-4,-,-,TRBV27,CASRSGGGGEKLFF,TGTGCCAGCAGATCGGGGGGGGGAGGTGAAAAACTGTTTTTT
TRBJ2-2,-,-,TRBV5-4,CASSSGHVVQAGELFF,TGTGCCAGCAGCTCAGGACACGTCGTTCAGGCCGGGGAGCTGTTTTTT
TRBJ2-7,-,-,TRBV18,CASSAGAAYEQYF,TGTGCCAGCTCTGCCGGGGCCGCATACGAGCAGTACTTC
TRBJ2-6,-,-,TRBV2,CASSSYPIQSRANVLTF,TGTGCCAGCAGTTCGTACCCGATACAAAGTCGGGCCAACGTCCTGACTTTC
TRBJ2-5,-,-,TRBV7-9,CASSFKETQYF,TGTGCCAGCAGCTTCAAAGAGACCCAGTACTTC
TRBJ2-6,-,few,TRBV29-1,CSPVGPTGASGANVLTF,TGCAGCCCAGTAGGACCCACTGGGGCCTCTGGGGCCAACGTCCTGACTTTC
TRBJ1-1,-,-,TRBV30,CAWSVIQEAFF,TGTGCCTGGAGTGTAATACAGGAAGCTTTCTTT
TRBJ1-3,TRBD1,-,TRBV5-6,CASSSLIETGGLWGNTIYF,TGTGCCAGCAGCTCGCTTATTGAGACAGGGGGCTTGTGGGGAAACACCATATATTTT
TRBJ2-5,-,few,TRBV18,CASSPPDQETQYF,TGTGCCAGCTCACCACCGGATCAAGAGACCCAGTACTTC
TRBJ1-4,-,-,TRBV10-3,CAISEQQGTNEKLFF,TGTGCCATCAGTGAGCAACAGGGTACTAATGAAAAACTGTTTTTT
TRBJ2-1,TRBD2,-,TRBV4-3,CASSQTSGGAYNEQFF,TGCGCCAGCAGCCAGACTAGCGGGGGGGCCTACAATGAGCAGTTCTTC
TRBJ2-1,TRBD2,-,TRBV7-2,CASSRTLAGGVDEQFF,TGTGCCAGCAGCCGAACACTAGCGGGGGGCGTTGATGAGCAGTTCTTC
TRBJ2-4,-,-,TRBV7-9,CASSPTELAKNIQYF,TGTGCCAGCAGCCCGACTGAACTAGCCAAAAACATTCAGTACTTC
TRBJ2-7,-,-,TRBV5-8,CASSLGDSSYEQYF,TGTGCCAGCAGCTTGGGAGACAGCTCCTACGAGCAGTACTTC
TRBJ2-1,-,-,TRBV5-8,CASRQRGADEQFF,TGTGCCAGCAGGCAAAGGGGGGCCGATGAGCAGTTCTTC
TRBJ1-1,-,-,TRBV11-2,CASSPRGLRTVGSVTEAFF,TGTGCCAGCAGCCCCCGGGGACTACGGACAGTAGGGTCGGTCACTGAAGCTTTCTTT
TRBJ2-7,-,-,TRBV30,CAWSSGLAYEQYF,TGTGCCTGGAGTTCGGGCCTGGCCTACGAGCAGTACTTC
TRBJ2-2,-,once,TRBV13,CASTAWDTGELFF,TGTGCCAGCACCGCATGGGACACCGGGGAGCTGTTTTTT
TRBJ1-3,TRBD1,-,TRBV2,CASSLDRGQGNTIYF,TGTGCCAGCAGTCTCGACAGGGGGCAGGGAAACACCATATATTTT
TRBJ1-5,-,-,TRBV21-1,CASSPRDRGRVNQPQHF,TGTGCCAGCAGCCCCCGGGACAGGGGACGGGTCAATCAGCCCCAGCATTTT
TRBJ1-6,TRBD1,-,TRBV19,CASRFRGDSPLHF,TGTGCCAGTCGTTTCAGGGGGGATTCACCCCTCCACTTT
TRBJ2-5,TRBD2,-,TRBV10-3,CATKTSYETQYF,TGTGCCACCAAGACTAGCTACGAGACCCAGTACTTC
TRBJ2-5,TRBD2,-,TRBV7-8,CASSRLAGKETQYF,TGTGCCAGCAGCAGACTAGCGGGGAAAGAGACCCAGTACTTC
TRBJ1-1,-,-,TRBV9,CASSVGADTEAFF,TGTGCCAGCAGCGTAGGGGCGGACACTGAAGCTTTCTTT
TRBJ2-3,-,-,TRBV10-3,CAISESGSTDTQYF,TGTGCCATCAGTGAGTCTGGGTCAACAGATACGCAGTATTTT
TRBJ2-7,-,-,TRBV18,CASSPGRGGRGNEQYF,TGTGCCAGCTCACCGGGCCGCGGGGGCAGGGGGAACGAGCAGTACTTC
TRBJ2-7,TRBD2,few,TRBV19,CASTAGGKTFHEQYF,TGTGCCAGTACCGCGGGGGGGAAAACCTTCCACGAGCAGTACTTC
TRBJ2-1,TRBD2,-,TRBV5-1,CASSLAVSGGPNEQFF,TGCGCCAGCAGCTTGGCTGTTTCGGGGGGACCTAATGAGCAGTTCTTC
TRBJ2-5,-,-,TRBV28,CASSVGAGRGVQETQYF,TGTGCCAGCAGCGTTGGAGCTGGGAGGGGGGTACAAGAGACCCAGTACTTC
TRBJ1-1,-,-,TRBV6-5,CASSYRRNTEAFF,TGTGCCAGCAGTTACCGACGGAACACTGAAGCTTTCTTT
TRBJ2-7,-,-,TRBV11-2,CASSFLAGTSYEQYF,TGTGCCAGCAGCTTTTTGGCGGGGACCTCCTACGAGCAGTACTTC
TRBJ1-5,-,few,TRBV27,CASSASGYQPQHF,TGTGCCAGCAGTGCGTCAGGGTATCAGCCCCAGCATTTT
TRBJ2-2,-,-,TRBV4-2,CASSQDPRASNTGELFF,TGTGCCAGCAGCCAAGATCCTCGGGCTTCGAACACCGGGGAGCTGTTTTTT